The source of this T cell receptor beta chain is a study of graft-versus-host responses after intestinal transplantation. Across the whole study: Recipients were given multivisceral, liver-intestinal, or isolated intestinal transplants. Study-wide results and caveats: Recipient marrow harbored GvH clones, some of which surfaced first in ileum or blood.

V gave up 6 bases and J gave up 3 bases, with 13 bases separating them. The CDR3 consists of 14 residues. The germline CDR1 and CDR2 sequences are LGHNA and YSLEER. For this clone: As yet, its antigen is unknown.

Method: immunoSEQ multiplex PCR; TCRdb's copy keeps in-frame clones and lacks some. Seen here are some 150,000 clones, 80% to 95% observed once, and the top ten hold 0.19%. This clonotype originated in a human donor who received an intestinal transplant. The source was unstimulated CD4+ T cells sorted from spleen or lymph node cells, collected before intestinal transplant. The chain recombines TRBV4-3 with TRBJ2-3; D is uncertain. In nucleotides, the CDR3 is TGCGCCAGCAGACAGAGGCTAGGGACAGATACGCAGTATTTT. The encoded protein is CASRQRLGTDTQYF.